The text below deals with one T cell receptor (beta chain). Antigen: not known. The data belong to a study of T cells after yellow fever vaccination. Notes on the study in general: Researchers cautioned that FACS-sorted repertoires could harbor abundant clonotypes contaminating from the bulk population. Of the clonotypes, a small share occurred in both CD4 and CD8 compartments.

TCRdb independently ran MiXCR on the 5' RACE reads; one entry per CDR3 protein. The data contain under 550,000 distinct CDR3 sequences, roughly a fifth of them seen just once; the ten biggest clones take up less than 20%. The V gene lost 2 bases and the J gene lost 3 bases, with 8 bases spanning the gap. Germline CDR1 MGHRA, CDR2 YSYEKL. The CDR3 runs 13 residues. The source was PBMCs, collected roughly 20 days after the first yellow fever vaccination. The sequence was obtained from a young man who received the YFV17D yellow fever vaccine. The chain is built from TRBV4-1 and TRBJ2-7; no firm D call. The CDR3: CASSQSNSYEQYF. The DNA of the CDR3 is TGCGCCAGCAGCCAATCCAACAGCTACGAGCAGTACTTC.